Detailed here is one T cell receptor beta chain. There is no known antigen for this receptor. Base qualities are not provided; no much larger clone lies one nucleotide away. Library preparation used the immunoSEQ multiplex PCR assay. For the multiplex PCR, a mixture combining 60 forward primers for TCR Vbeta segments and 13 reverse primers for TCR Jbeta segments was used. Amplification of the CDR3 region of rearranged TCR beta genes was performed with a multiplex PCR assay on genomic DNA. Amplified TCR beta libraries were sequenced as 87-base-pair reads on the Illumina HiSeq System. In the authors' own workflow: Across the roughly 640 repertoires, a later analysis counted around 80 million unique TCR beta chains, roughly 11 million of which were shared by at least two donors. A nearest-neighbor algorithm error-corrected the raw reads and collapsed the reads into unique sequences, merging closely related sequences to remove PCR and sequencing errors. To assign V, D and J gene segments, CDR3 sequences were aligned to IMGT reference sequences. For a sequence to be retained, a match of at least six nucleotides to both a V gene segment and a J gene segment was required. A rearrangement counted as productive if the CDR3 had no stop codons and remained in frame with V and J, and every other rearrangement counted as non-productive. CDR3 was defined according to IMGT convention as the region running from the second conserved V-encoded cysteine to the conserved J-encoded phenylalanine. In an earlier analysis of just under 600 of the donors, sequences lacking an unambiguous match to a single V gene segment were excluded. In an earlier analysis of roughly 600 of the donors, a V segment was called functional when productive rearrangements were above 56.7%, and segregating when the standard deviation between donors exceeded 5%. A statistical classification framework was built to diagnose cytomegalovirus status from the catalog of TCR beta chain sequences. In a later analysis, V and J genes were assigned by comparing TCR nucleotide sequences against IMGT/GENE-DB human TR gene sequences. A later analysis assigned CDR3 sequences and most-parsimonious VDJ recombination scenarios with the TCRdist pipeline. In a later analysis, every TCR beta chain was defined by the combination of its CDR3 amino acid sequence and its V-gene family, and reads without a unique V-gene family were dropped. As a way to deal with suspected cross-contamination and a sequencing artifact, a later analysis dropped 450 to 600 nucleotide sequences that were highly shared and had low generation probability. A later analysis calculated a clonal expansion index for each public chain from normalized within-repertoire ranks of inferred template counts. In a later analysis, generation probabilities were computed using a VDJ recombination model fitted to out-of-frame rearrangements, and the results were checked against IGoR. In a later analysis, hypergeometric tests were used to score TCR-TCR, TCR-HLA and TCR-CMV co-occurrence, with a repertoire-size bias correction applied to TCR pairs. A later analysis estimated false discovery rates by permuting HLA or CMV assignments 20 times. In a later analysis, co-occurring TCRs were grouped with DBSCAN, and TCRdist sequence similarity was added when clustering was performed within HLA-allele-positive subsets. Repertoires with fewer than 30,000 or more than 120,000 public chains were left out of co-occurrence clustering, as were five repertoires with anomalous nucleotide sharing. What TCRdb holds here is the immuneACCESS table cut down to in-frame rearrangements. Part of the clones is not present; checked against another copy, under half of the missing clones reflect an unresolved V gene, and the others are unexplained. V and J calls plus clone size are reproduced from that table; the DNA served to infer D and trimming. The sample profile shows about 190,000 clones; around 86% of them were found once. Together, the top ten hold about 1.2% of the sample.

This sample is part of a study of cytomegalovirus exposure and HLA in healthy donors (dated by TCRdb to about 2017). About the investigation overall: An earlier analysis of some 600 of the donors reported approximately 280 Gb of sequence data and around 110 million unique TCR beta sequences obtained from around 180 million T cells. Every discovery cohort repertoire had been produced on one sequencing platform. The study was designed to test whether signatures of past pathogen exposure could be identified by cataloging public T cell receptors. The study profiled the T cell repertoires of approximately 700 subjects by immunosequencing and related them to cytomegalovirus serostatus. The genetic ancestry cluster associated with self-reported Caucasian donors included roughly four fifths of the roughly 380 genotyped donors. In the later analysis, no new phenotypic data were used to find candidate immune exposures; instead, reliance was placed on TCR beta sequences and their occurrence across donors. A handful of DR-DQ haplotypes were handled as single units for association and clustering because linkage in the cohort was strong. Class I and class II HLA loci were covered by the typing at four-digit resolution. Among about 360 genotyped donors of the cohort, an average of 235,054 unique TCR beta nucleotide sequences were sequenced per donor, 15% to 20% of them non-productive. A later analysis re-analyzed previously published TCR beta repertoires from hundreds of donors and added high-resolution HLA genotyping to study TCR occurrence patterns. Typing coverage differed by locus: A, B, C, DRB1 and DQB1 were typed in about 620-640 donors, DQA1 in around 500, DPA1 in 600 to 610, and DPB1 in about 450. An earlier analysis of around 580 of the donors used high-throughput TCR beta sequencing to judge whether each TCR beta V gene segment behaved as functional or pseudogenic. A later genetic analysis used genome-wide SNP genotypes for about 65% of the 666 donors, treating that subset as a discovery cohort. Roughly 300 gigabases of sequencing data and around 80 million unique TCR sequences made up an early release that covered 640 HLA-typed donors. A separate validation cohort of roughly 130 different subjects was used in addition to the roughly 670-subject first cohort. Donor age, sex, ethnicity and CMV serostatus were compiled alongside the repertoire data. High-throughput TCR immunosequencing, statistical association of individual TCRs with disease status, and machine learning were combined to predict cytomegalovirus infection status.

The cohort was made up of 500 to 850 healthy bone marrow donors. All cohort members were sampled while nominally healthy, although unrecorded immune exposures were likely present. The donor was CMV seronegative and belonged to the group of over 300 seronegative cohort members. Every donor gave a peripheral blood sample, and the peripheral blood mononuclear cells from that sample were used for TCR beta sequencing. The Qiagen DNeasy Blood Extraction Kit was used to extract genomic DNA from the blood cell samples. The CDR3, from cysteine to phenylalanine, totals 17 residues. The DNA shown is the 51-base CDR3, in frame from base 1. V is reduced by 2 bases and J by 0 bases, leaving a spacing of 14 bases between them. CDR1 SEHNR and CDR2 FQNEAQ are derived from the germline V gene (reference sequence). On the study overall, not on this receptor specifically: In a later analysis, some 17,000 TCR beta sequences were associated with specific HLA alleles at a false discovery rate of 0.05. Because some donors lacked HLA typing at each locus, the association tests relied only on the typed subset. Immune exposure information for the cohort was limited to CMV serostatus. Most TCR sequences were observed very rarely across donors, whereas some public TCRs were present in many individuals. It was suggested by the authors that the approach could potentially be generalized to other disease states and immunological phenotypes. A later analysis found that TCR association rates varied across HLA loci, with DRB1 alleles showing the most associated TCRs and HLA-C alleles the fewest. Roughly uniform sequencing depth across donors was assumed in presence/absence analyses, although this assumption may not hold. The classifier was reported to diagnose cytomegalovirus status with high specificity and sensitivity in both the original and validation cohorts. A cluster of highly shared sequence variants was judged likely to be a technical artifact of the sequencing pipeline. A further reported finding was that TCR beta sequences accurately predicted the HLA-A and HLA-B alleles for most subjects in the first cohort. The study gave a list of under 200 TCR beta chains associated with cytomegalovirus. The earlier analysis of around 600 of the donors excluded roughly 17 rarely observed V segments, including chromosome 9 orphons, because counts were too low. According to a later analysis, most CMV-associated TCR beta chains appeared to be HLA-restricted, and the HLA associations seemed to be driven largely by CMV exposure. In a later analysis, HLA-associated TCR beta chains were found to be more clonally expanded and to have lower generation probabilities than equally common non-associated chains. Some IMGT-functional V segments, including TRBV6-2 and TRBV6-3, could not be distinguished by the 87-base-pair reads and were therefore excluded. A later genetic analysis associated a missense DCLRE1C variant with V-gene and J-gene trimming of TCR beta chains, and an independent cohort replicated the association. In vitro tests confirmed that three of the cytomegalovirus-associated TCR beta chains recognize cytomegalovirus antigens. Linkage disequilibrium might explain the correlated functional status among segregating V segments, but an unknown experimental factor could not be ruled out. Only TCR beta chains were sequenced in this cohort, and the absence of alpha or paired-chain data limited detectable features. Assigning TCR associations to individual alleles was difficult when HLA alleles, especially DR and DQ, strongly co-occurred. In an earlier analysis of about 540 of the donors, most TCR beta V segments were observed in productive rearrangements about 90% or about 30% of the time, broadly matching IMGT annotations. Several of the top co-occurrence clusters appeared to be linked to parvovirus B19, influenza, CMV and Epstein-Barr virus, according to a later analysis. In a later genetic analysis, fewer N-insertions in productive TCRs were reported among donors in an Asian-associated ancestry cluster than the roughly 700-donor mean.

The sample taken for sequencing was PBMCs. This clonotype was sampled from a man aged 25 to 40 in good health and CMV-seronegative. The rearrangement combines TRBV7-9 with TRBJ2-4, with TRBD2 perhaps the D gene, on 6 matching bases. CDR3 region: CASSLSTEGLAKNIQYF. In nucleotide form, the sequence is TGTGCCAGCAGCTTATCAACGGAGGGGCTAGCCAAAAACATTCAGTACTTC.